One and the same sample provided the 21 T cell receptor beta chains below, sequenced in a study of neurological immune-mediated disorders. Documented time point: longitudinal time-point 3. TCRdb re-derived calls from the 5' RACE reads in MiXCR, one entry per CDR3 protein. The sample holds tens of thousands of distinct CDR3 sequences, roughly 8.3% seen once. Sequenced input: PBMCs. All receptors derive from a woman aged 40 to 49 in good health.

The chain has TRBV29-1 and TRBJ2-1, with 11 positions matching TRBD2. Germline loops: CDR1 SQVTM, CDR2 ANQGSEA. V shed 4 bases, J shed 4 bases, and the junction held 12 bases outside the gene matches. The CDR3 is made up of 17 amino acids. CDR3 DNA: TGCAGCGTTGGGGTAGCGGGAGGGTCCGCGAAGTACAATGAGCAGTTCTTC. It translates to CSVGVAGGSAKYNEQFF.

In this sample, this clonotype turned up many times. The genes are TRBV12-3 or TRBV12-4 and TRBJ1-5; D is unresolved. This CDR3 has 13 residues. V lost 5 bases, J lost 4 bases, and 9 bases lay in between. The CDR3 is CASSLGPNQPQHF. CDR3 DNA: TGTGCCAGCAGTCTTGGCCCAAATCAGCCCCAGCATTTT.

This clonotype was found a few times. The chain recombines TRBV12-3 or TRBV12-4 with TRBJ2-7; TRBD1 agrees at 9 bases. After removal of 2 bases from V and 6 bases from J, the junction contained 5 bases not matched to a gene. The CDR3 runs to 14 residues. Written as DNA, the CDR3 is TGTGCCAGCAGTTTATGGGACAGGGATTCCGAGCAGTACTTC. It specifies CASSLWDRDSEQYF.

This clonotype was seen repeatedly, ten times or more. The V call is TRBV6-2 or TRBV6-3, the J call TRBJ1-1, with D possibly being TRBD1 (5 bases). The CDR3 spans 15 residues. The germline V and J ends were trimmed by 0 bases and 1 base, with 9 bases remaining between them. Germline V lookup: CDR1 MNHEY, CDR2 SVGEGT. CDR3 amino acids: CASSYSRGWNTEAFF. CDR3 in DNA: TGTGCCAGCAGTTACTCCCGGGGCTGGAACACTGAAGCTTTCTTT.

At least ten counts were recorded for this clonotype. The CDR3 nucleotides are TGCAGCGTTGAAGGCCAGCGCGCGGGAGGGCGGGAGCAGTTCTTC. Protein product: CSVEGQRAGGREQFF. The chain links TRBV29-1 to TRBJ2-1; TRBD2 matches at 9 bases. The CDR3 covers 15 residues. V lost 1 base to trimming and J lost 10 bases; unmatched junction nucleotides: 11. Germline V gene sequence: CDR1 SQVTM, CDR2 ANQGSEA.

This clonotype was counted ten times or more. The genes are TRBV5-1 and TRBJ2-1; no clear D gene. V lost 3 bases to trimming and J lost 5 bases, with 9 bases between them. The CDR3 extends over 13 amino acids. Germline V gene sequence: CDR1 SGHRS, CDR2 YFSETQ. CDR3: CASSSRPNNEQFF. In DNA, the CDR3 is TGCGCCAGCAGCTCCCGTCCCAACAATGAGCAGTTCTTC.

This clonotype has ten or more counts. CDR3 sequence: CASSPRQGKVEQYF. The DNA of the CDR3 is TGCGCCAGCAGCCCCCGACAGGGTAAGGTCGAGCAGTACTTC. V and J are TRBV5-1 and TRBJ2-7; 7 nucleotides line up with TRBD1. CDR1 is SGHRS, CDR2 YFSETQ, per germline. This CDR3 region has 14 residues. V was pared by 4 bases and J by 6 bases, with 10 bases of the junction left unmatched.

A word on this clonotype: A read error is likely, as this CDR3 ends without the conserved phenylalanine or tryptophan. This chain connects TRBV4-3 to TRBJ2-7, with a weak D call TRBD2 (6 bases). V lost 2 bases to trimming and J lost 0 bases, with 14 bases between them. Looked up from germline, CDR1 is LGHNA and CDR2 is YSLEER. The CDR3 totals 16 residues. CDR3 in DNA: TGCGCCAGCAGCCAATTCCGGGACTCCATCTCCTACGAGCAGTACTGC. Residues: CASSQFRDSISYEQYC.

This clonotype was counted at least ten times. This rearrangement joins TRBV6-6 to TRBJ2-3; D is undetermined. The CDR3 loop spans 13 amino acids. V was pared by 6 bases and J by 6 bases, with 13 bases between. Germline V gene sequence: CDR1 MNHNY, CDR2 SVGAGI (reference sequence). The CDR3 protein is CASSRRDFDTQYF. CDR3 bases: TGTGCCAGCAGCCGAAGAGATTTCGATACGCAGTATTTT.

This clonotype has at least ten counts. This sequence joins TRBV29-1 and TRBJ1-1; D gene unclear. CDR1 SQVTM and CDR2 ANQGSEA come from the germline V gene. This CDR3 contains 10 residues. Trimming took 4 bases from V and 2 from J, leaving 2 bases between them. The CDR3 sequence is CSVVNTEAFF. The CDR3 DNA reads TGCAGCGTTGTCAACACTGAAGCTTTCTTT.

This clonotype has a handful of counts. The chain employs TRBV5-1 and TRBJ2-2; 8 positions agree with TRBD1. The CDR3 has 16 amino acids. Germline CDR1 reads SGHRS; CDR2 reads YFSETQ. With V trimmed by 2 bases and J by 0 bases, 3 bases remained unmatched. CDR3 protein: CASSLWTGPNTGELFF. The DNA of the CDR3 is TGCGCCAGCAGCTTATGGACAGGGCCGAACACCGGGGAGCTGTTTTTT.

Ten or more counts support this clonotype. The chain links TRBV21-1 to TRBJ2-7; the table's D call, TRBD1, has no DNA check behind it. TRBV21-1 is given as a pseudogene. The CDR3 consists of 15 residues. CDR3 region: CASSNCTGSHYEQYF. The CDR3 DNA sequence: TGTGCCAGCAGCAACTGTACCGGGAGCCACTACGAGCAGTACTTC.

This clonotype occurred many times. The chain combines TRBV7-8 with TRBJ2-3, with 7 positions matching TRBD2. The V and J ends lost 7 bases and 7 bases, in that order; junction bases with no gene match: 17. CDR3 size: 16 residues. CDR1 and CDR2 (germline): SGHVS, FQNEAQ. The CDR3 loop is CASTVVSSRRGYTQYF. The CDR3 DNA reads TGTGCCAGCACAGTCGTTTCCAGTCGGCGGGGGTATACGCAGTATTTT.

This clonotype was recorded at least ten times. The chain uses TRBV6-5 and TRBJ2-1, with D unclear. Looked up from germline, CDR1 is MNHEY and CDR2 is SVGAGI. CDR3 length: 13 amino acids. Trimming removed 6 bases from V and 3 bases from J, with 9 bases in between. The chain's CDR3 is CASSHGNYNEQFF. In DNA form, the CDR3 reads TGTGCCAGCAGCCATGGGAACTACAATGAGCAGTTCTTC.

Many counts were recorded for this clonotype. The CDR3 is CSVHTGLRGPYEQYF. The CDR3 coding sequence is TGCAGCGTACATACCGGGCTAAGGGGTCCCTACGAGCAGTACTTC. This sequence joins TRBV29-1 and TRBJ2-7; tentative D call: TRBD1 (5 bases). The CDR3 consists of 15 residues. From germline, CDR1 is SQVTM and CDR2 ANQGSEA. Trimming shortened V by 6 bases and J by 2 bases, and 20 bases separated the two germline ends.

There are many counts of this clonotype. The J gene is TRBJ2-5, the V gene TRBV5-1; 7 nucleotides align to TRBD1. The length of the CDR3 is 15 residues. The V segment lost 4 bases and the J segment 2 bases; nucleotides outside the gene matches: 8. Germline values: CDR1 SGHRS, CDR2 YFSETQ. The CDR3 nucleotides read TGCGCCAGCAGCACTATGCCGGGACAGCAAGAGACCCAGTACTTC. Translation: CASSTMPGQQETQYF.

This clonotype was seen many times. CDR3 coding DNA: TGTGCCAGCAGCTACTTTTCCGGGACTAGCGGAGGCTCCTACAATGAGCAGTTCTTC. Translation gives CASSYFSGTSGGSYNEQFF. This chain uses TRBV12-3 or TRBV12-4 with TRBJ2-1; 11 bases align to TRBD2. CDR3 length: 19 amino acids. V shed 6 bases and J 0 bases; nucleotides not matched to a gene: 13.

This clonotype was detected ten times or more. The V and J genes are TRBV20-1 and TRBJ2-1, with D possibly matching TRBD2 (5 bases). The CDR3 contains 15 residues. Trimming removed 1 base from V and 0 bases from J, with 10 bases in between. CDR1 and CDR2 (germline): DFQATT, SNEGSKA (reference sequence). DNA for the CDR3: TGCAGTGCTAGAGTTTGGGAGAGCTCCTACAATGAGCAGTTCTTC. It translates to CSARVWESSYNEQFF.

This clonotype was picked up many times. This chain joins TRBV24-1 and TRBJ1-4, with TRBD1 as a possible D gene (5 bases). CDR1 is KGHDR, CDR2 SFDVKD, per germline. This CDR3 contains 13 residues. Trimming removed 5 bases at V and 6 bases at J, with 9 bases between. The CDR3, as DNA: TGTGCCACCAGTGCCCCCAGGGATGAAAAACTGTTTTTT. Translated, it gives CATSAPRDEKLFF.

Judged by abundance, this clonotype is medium-sized. This chain uses TRBV25-1 with TRBJ1-6; 7 nucleotides line up with TRBD1. The germline CDR1 and CDR2 sequences are MGHDK and SYGVNS. The junction had 7 bases not matched to a gene; V was cut back by 4 bases and J by 10 bases. This CDR3 is 14 amino acids long. The CDR3 sequence is CASSGRQGLSPLHF. The CDR3 bases are TGTGCCAGCAGTGGACGACAGGGATTGTCACCCCTCCACTTT.

There are many counts of this clonotype. This chain links TRBV7-2 with TRBJ1-1, with D possibly being TRBD1 (5 bases). This CDR3 has 14 residues. V was pared by 6 bases and J by 1 base, with 12 bases between. Germline CDR1 is SGHTA and CDR2 is FQGNSA. The CDR3 here is CASRRGVGNTEAFF. The DNA for the CDR3 is TGTGCCAGCAGGCGGGGGGTGGGGAACACTGAAGCTTTCTTT.